These 17 T cell receptor beta chains were sequenced from one sample in a study of shared clonotypes between healthy human individuals. The assay was immunoSEQ multiplex PCR, and TCRdb's table has in-frame clones only and misses some. The table has a few hundred thousand clones, around 86% seen once; the top ten hold about a sixth. The sample comprised memory CD8+ T cells sorted from blood. Subset indicated: CD45RO+ cells pooled with CCR7-negative TemRA cells. The receptor source for this set is a man in his late teens or twenties in good health.

V gene TRBV5-1 combines with J gene TRBJ2-3; D is uncertain. The V gene's germline CDR1 is SGHRS and CDR2 YFSETQ. The length of the CDR3 is 13 residues. Trimming pared 0 bases from V and 3 bases from J, leaving 5 bases between. The CDR3 DNA reads as TGCGCCAGCAGCTTGGAGGATACAGATACGCAGTATTTT. This codes for CASSLEDTDTQYF.

This chain connects TRBV28 to TRBJ2-7; 8 bases align to TRBD2. With V trimmed by 1 base and J by 3 bases, 2 bases remained unmatched. The CDR3 is 14 residues long. From germline, CDR1 is MDHEN and CDR2 SYDVKM. The CDR3 DNA is TGTGCCAGCAGTTTATTTCGGGGGGGCTACGAGCAGTACTTC. As protein: CASSLFRGGYEQYF.

V gene TRBV29-1 combines with J gene TRBJ2-4; TRBD1 is a possible D gene (6 bases). V was cut by 2 bases and J by 4 bases, with 6 bases left in between. Germline CDR1 is SQVTM and CDR2 is ANQGSEA. The CDR3 loop spans 12 amino acids. CDR3 nucleotide sequence: TGCAGCGTTGAAACAGGGAAAAACATTCAGTACTTC. This gives the protein CSVETGKNIQYF. Based on the CDR3 plus reference TRBV29-1 and TRBJ2-4, the full variable domain is SAVISQKPSRDICQRGTSLTIQCQVDSQVTMMFWYRQQPGQSLTLIATANQGSEATYESGFVIDKFPISRPNLTFSTLTVSNMSPEDSSIYLCSVETGKNIQYFGAGTRLSVL.

This chain joins TRBV6-5 and TRBJ2-3; D gene uncertain. The CDR3 length is 14 residues. V lost 2 bases and J lost 1, with 7 bases in between. The V gene's germline CDR1 is MNHEY and CDR2 SVGAGI. DNA of the CDR3: TGTGCCAGCAGTTACCCTGAGGGCACAGATACGCAGTATTTT. Translated, it gives CASSYPEGTDTQYF.

The chain combines TRBV9 with TRBJ2-1, with a weak D call TRBD1 (6 bases). This CDR3 is 16 amino acids long. Trimming took off 0 bases at V and 3 bases at J, with 13 bases between the two ends. Looked up from germline, CDR1 is SGDLS and CDR2 is YYNGEE. CDR3 region: CASSVDTGSVYNEQFF. The CDR3 DNA is TGTGCCAGCAGCGTAGACACAGGGTCTGTCTACAATGAGCAGTTCTTC.

This sequence joins TRBV30 and TRBJ2-7, with unresolved D. Germline V CDR1 and CDR2: GTSNPN, SVGIG (reference sequence). The CDR3 covers 12 residues. V shed 2 bases and J shed 5 bases, with 10 bases lying between them. The CDR3 loop is CAWSTNEDEQYF. The DNA for the CDR3 is TGTGCCTGGAGTACCAATGAGGACGAGCAGTACTTC.

This chain uses TRBV4-1 with TRBJ2-7; unclear D gene. Trimming took off 0 bases at V and 2 bases at J, with 11 bases between the two ends. The CDR3 extends over 15 amino acids. The V gene's germline CDR1 is MGHRA and CDR2 YSYEKL. CDR3 coding DNA: TGCGCCAGCAGCCAAGAGATGGCGGCGCCCTACGAGCAGTACTTC. Amino acids: CASSQEMAAPYEQYF.

The V gene is TRBV10-2, the J gene TRBJ2-7; 11 positions match TRBD2. V shed 0 bases, J shed 0 bases, and the junction held 1 base outside the gene matches. CDR1 and CDR2 (germline): WSHSY, SAAADI. This CDR3 is built from 16 residues. DNA for the CDR3: TGCGCCAGCAGTGAGTCGGGACTAGCGGCCTCCTACGAGCAGTACTTC. It is translated as CASSESGLAASYEQYF.

The chain links TRBV9 to TRBJ2-6, with 7 positions matching TRBD1. V was clipped by 0 bases and J by 11 bases; unmatched bases: 20. The germline V gene has CDR1 SGDLS and CDR2 YYNGEE. The CDR3 runs to 19 residues. The CDR3 loop reads CASSVADEDIGGVTDVLTF. DNA for the CDR3: TGTGCCAGCAGCGTAGCGGACGAAGACATAGGGGGCGTAACGGACGTCCTGACTTTC.

The V call is TRBV27, the J call TRBJ2-2; 8 nucleotides line up with TRBD1. The CDR3 length is 18 residues. Germline CDR1 and CDR2: MNHEY and SMNVEV (reference sequence). V lost 3 bases, J lost 5 bases, and 14 bases stayed unmatched. Here the CDR3 reads CASSFIGLGQGATGELFF. The CDR3 DNA reads TGTGCCAGCAGTTTTATTGGATTAGGGCAGGGGGCTACCGGGGAGCTGTTTTTT.

The CDR3 DNA reads as TGTGCCAGCAGCCGAGGCGAGGGGTTGACTGAAGCTTTCTTT. It encodes CASSRGEGLTEAFF. V is TRBV6-5 and J is TRBJ1-1; tentatively, D is TRBD1 (5 bases). CDR3 size: 14 residues. CDR1 and CDR2 from the germline V gene are MNHEY and SVGAGI. V was pared by 6 bases and J by 5 bases, with 16 bases between.

In the case of this clone: Within the sample, other DNA sequences also encode this same CDR3. V gene TRBV11-2 combines with J gene TRBJ2-7; weak D call: TRBD2 (5 bases). This CDR3 is 13 amino acids long. V was clipped by 5 bases and J by 1 base, with 9 bases between them. Germline CDR1 reads SGHAT; CDR2 reads FQNNGV. CDR3 in amino acids: CASSLGGSYEQYF. Here the CDR3 DNA reads TGTGCCAGCAGCCTTGGCGGGTCCTACGAGCAGTACTTC.

A single count supports this clone. This chain connects TRBV5-1 to TRBJ1-1, with D possibly TRBD1 on 6 matching bases. Between the trimmed V and J ends, which lost 0 bases and 4 bases, there was a span of 13 bases. This CDR3 is 15 amino acids long. Germline CDR1 and CDR2: SGHRS and YFSETQ. CDR3 amino acids: CASSLGPRGVTEAFF. In DNA, the CDR3 is TGCGCCAGCAGCTTGGGGCCCAGGGGTGTCACTGAAGCTTTCTTT. Based on the CDR3 plus reference TRBV5-1 and TRBJ1-1, the full variable domain is KAGVTQTPRYLIKTRGQQVTLSCSPISGHRSVSWYQQTPGQGLQFLFEYFSETQRNKGNFPGRFSGRQFSNSRSEMNVSTLELGDSALYLCASSLGPRGVTEAFFGQGTRLTVV.

The rearrangement joins TRBV28 to TRBJ2-7; a possible D gene is TRBD2 (5 bases). The CDR3 totals 14 residues. The germline gives CDR1 MDHEN, CDR2 SYDVKM. Trimming shortened V by 6 bases and J by 0 bases, and 12 bases separated the two germline ends. CDR3 nucleotides: TGTGCCAGCAGGAGGACGGGAAGCTCCTACGAGCAGTACTTC. It is translated as CASRRTGSSYEQYF. The full variable domain, in which reference TRBV28 and TRBJ2-7 provide the parts outside the CDR3, is DVKVTQSSRYLVKRTGEKVFLECVQDMDHENMFWYRQDPGLGLRLIYFSYDVKMKEKGDIPEGYSVSREKKERFSLILESASTNQTSMYLCASRRTGSSYEQYFGPGTRLTVT.

The CDR3 bases are TGTGCCAGCAGCTTACAGGCGACCTACGAGCAGTACTTC. Its protein is CASSLQATYEQYF. This chain links TRBV7-9 with TRBJ2-7; no firm D call. CDR3 size: 13 residues. V shed 2 bases and J shed 2 bases, with 7 bases lying between them. CDR1 SEHNR and CDR2 FQNEAQ come from the germline V gene (reference sequence).

The J gene is TRBJ2-7, the V gene TRBV2; D is uncertain. There are 13 residues in the CDR3. V lost 6 bases and J lost 2, with 11 bases in between. CDR1 SNHLY and CDR2 FYNNEI come from the germline V gene. The CDR3, as DNA: TGTGCCAGCAGCCTCTACCGGGCCTACGAGCAGTACTTC. Its translation is CASSLYRAYEQYF.

The chain recombines TRBV7-8 with TRBJ1-6; D is ambiguous. V was trimmed by 2 bases and J by 0 bases, leaving 20 bases between them. Looked up from germline, CDR1 is SGHVS and CDR2 is FQNEAQ. This CDR3 region has 20 residues. The CDR3 coding sequence is TGTGCCAGCAGCTTATTAAGCAGGCCCTTCCCGAGCTCCTATAATTCACCCCTCCACTTT. It yields the protein CASSLLSRPFPSSYNSPLHF.